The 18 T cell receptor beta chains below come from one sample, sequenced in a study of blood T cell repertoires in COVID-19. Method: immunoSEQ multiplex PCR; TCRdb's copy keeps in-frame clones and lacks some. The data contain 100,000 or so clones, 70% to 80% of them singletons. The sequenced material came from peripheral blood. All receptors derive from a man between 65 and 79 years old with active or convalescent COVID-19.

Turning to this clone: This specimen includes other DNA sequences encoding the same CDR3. The CDR3 nucleotides are TGTGCCAGCAGCACGACAGAGAACACTGAAGCTTTCTTT. The encoded protein is CASSTTENTEAFF. This chain connects TRBV12-3 or TRBV12-4 to TRBJ1-1; D is perhaps TRBD1 (5 bases). Trimming left V 6 bases short and J 1 base short, with 9 bases between. The CDR3 length is 13 residues.

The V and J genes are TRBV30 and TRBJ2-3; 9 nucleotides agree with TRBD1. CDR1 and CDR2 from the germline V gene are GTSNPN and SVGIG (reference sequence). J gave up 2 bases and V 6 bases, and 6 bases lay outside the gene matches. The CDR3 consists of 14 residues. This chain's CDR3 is CACLGQGYTDTQYF. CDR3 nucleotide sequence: TGTGCCTGCCTGGGACAGGGTTACACAGATACGCAGTATTTT.

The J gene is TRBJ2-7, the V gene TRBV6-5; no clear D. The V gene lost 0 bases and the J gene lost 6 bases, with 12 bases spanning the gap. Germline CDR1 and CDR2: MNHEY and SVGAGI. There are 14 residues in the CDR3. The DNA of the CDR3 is TGTGCCAGCAGTTACTCGAGGAGTTCCCCCGAGCAGTACTTC. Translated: CASSYSRSSPEQYF.

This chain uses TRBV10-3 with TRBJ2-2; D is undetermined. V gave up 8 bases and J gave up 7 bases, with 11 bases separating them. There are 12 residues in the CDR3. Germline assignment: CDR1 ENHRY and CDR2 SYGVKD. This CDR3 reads CAIGVANGELFF. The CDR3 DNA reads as TGTGCCATCGGAGTGGCGAACGGGGAGCTGTTTTTT.

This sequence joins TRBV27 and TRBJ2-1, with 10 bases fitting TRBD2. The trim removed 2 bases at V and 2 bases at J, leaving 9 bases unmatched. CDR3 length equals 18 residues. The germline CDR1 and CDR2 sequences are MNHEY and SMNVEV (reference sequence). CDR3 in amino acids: CASSLELAGPPAYNEQFF. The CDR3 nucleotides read TGTGCCAGCAGTTTAGAACTAGCGGGGCCCCCGGCCTACAATGAGCAGTTCTTC.

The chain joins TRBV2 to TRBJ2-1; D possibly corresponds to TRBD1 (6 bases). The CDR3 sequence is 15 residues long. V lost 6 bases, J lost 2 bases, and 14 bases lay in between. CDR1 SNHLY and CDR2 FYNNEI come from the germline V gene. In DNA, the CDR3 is TGTGCCAGCAGAGTTCGAGGGGGTACCTACAATGAGCAGTTCTTC. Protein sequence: CASRVRGGTYNEQFF.

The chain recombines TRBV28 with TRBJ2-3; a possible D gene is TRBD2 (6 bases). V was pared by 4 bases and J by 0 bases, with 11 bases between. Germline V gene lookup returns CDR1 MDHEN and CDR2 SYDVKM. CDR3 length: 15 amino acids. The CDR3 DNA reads TGTGCCAGCAGTTACGGGGGTTCTAGCACAGATACGCAGTATTTT. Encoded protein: CASSYGGSSTDTQYF.

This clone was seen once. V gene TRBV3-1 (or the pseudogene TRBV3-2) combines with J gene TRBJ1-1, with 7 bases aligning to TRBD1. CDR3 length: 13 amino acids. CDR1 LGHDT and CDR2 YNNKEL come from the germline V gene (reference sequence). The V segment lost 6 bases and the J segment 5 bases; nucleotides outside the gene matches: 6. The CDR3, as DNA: TGTGCCAGCAGAGAACAGGGGAGGACTGAAGCTTTCTTT. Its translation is CASREQGRTEAFF.

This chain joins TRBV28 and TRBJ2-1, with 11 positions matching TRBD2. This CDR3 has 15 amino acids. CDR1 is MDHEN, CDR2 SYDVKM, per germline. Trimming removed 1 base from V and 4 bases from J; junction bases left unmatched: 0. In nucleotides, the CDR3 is TGTGCCAGCAGTTTATCTAGCGGGGGGTACAATGAGCAGTTCTTC. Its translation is CASSLSSGGYNEQFF.

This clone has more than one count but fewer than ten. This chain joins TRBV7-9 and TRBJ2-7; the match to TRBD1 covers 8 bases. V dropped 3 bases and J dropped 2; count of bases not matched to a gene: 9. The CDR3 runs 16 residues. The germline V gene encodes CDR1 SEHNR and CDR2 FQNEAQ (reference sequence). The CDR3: CASSFLGQGSTYEQYF. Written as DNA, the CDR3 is TGTGCCAGCAGCTTTCTCGGACAGGGTAGCACCTACGAGCAGTACTTC.

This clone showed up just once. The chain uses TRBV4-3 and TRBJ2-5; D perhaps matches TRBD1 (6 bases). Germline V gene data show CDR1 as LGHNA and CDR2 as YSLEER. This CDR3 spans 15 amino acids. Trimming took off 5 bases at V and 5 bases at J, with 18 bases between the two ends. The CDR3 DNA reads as TGCGCCAGCAGCTCTCTATGGGGGCCTAGGGAGACCCAGTACTTC. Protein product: CASSSLWGPRETQYF.

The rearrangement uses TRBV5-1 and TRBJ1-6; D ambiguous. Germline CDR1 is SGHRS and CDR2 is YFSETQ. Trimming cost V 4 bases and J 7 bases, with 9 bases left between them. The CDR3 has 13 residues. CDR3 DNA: TGCGCCAGCAGCGTGAACAGAAATTCACCCCTCCACTTT. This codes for CASSVNRNSPLHF.

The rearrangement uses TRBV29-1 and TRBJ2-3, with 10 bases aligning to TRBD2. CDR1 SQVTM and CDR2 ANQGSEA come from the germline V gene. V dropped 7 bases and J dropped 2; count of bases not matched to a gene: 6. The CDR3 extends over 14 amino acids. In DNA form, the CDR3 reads TGCAGCGCCGGCACTAGCGGGGCCACAGATACGCAGTATTTT. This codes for CSAGTSGATDTQYF.

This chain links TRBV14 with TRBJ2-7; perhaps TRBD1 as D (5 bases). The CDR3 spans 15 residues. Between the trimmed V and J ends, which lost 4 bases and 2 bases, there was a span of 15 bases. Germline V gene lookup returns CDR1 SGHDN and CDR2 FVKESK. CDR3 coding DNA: TGTGCCAGCAGCCCCCTGGGCAGGGAAACCTACGAGCAGTACTTC. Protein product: CASSPLGRETYEQYF.

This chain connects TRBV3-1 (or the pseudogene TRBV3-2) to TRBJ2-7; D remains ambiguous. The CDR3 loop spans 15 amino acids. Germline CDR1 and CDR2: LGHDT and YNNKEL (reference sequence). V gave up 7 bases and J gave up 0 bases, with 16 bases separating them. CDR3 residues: CASTPGPMSSYEQYF. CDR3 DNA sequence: TGTGCCAGCACCCCAGGCCCTATGAGCTCCTACGAGCAGTACTTC.

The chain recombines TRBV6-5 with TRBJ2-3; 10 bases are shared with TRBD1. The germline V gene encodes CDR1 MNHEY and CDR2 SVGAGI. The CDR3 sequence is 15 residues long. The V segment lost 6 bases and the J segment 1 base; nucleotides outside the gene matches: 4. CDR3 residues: CASRYDRGRTDTQYF. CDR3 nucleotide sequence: TGTGCCAGCAGATACGACAGGGGGCGCACAGATACGCAGTATTTT.

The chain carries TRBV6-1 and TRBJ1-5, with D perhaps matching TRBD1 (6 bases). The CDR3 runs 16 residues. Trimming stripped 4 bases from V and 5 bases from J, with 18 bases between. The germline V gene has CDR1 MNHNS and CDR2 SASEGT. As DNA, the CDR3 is TGTGCCAGCAGTGGACGGACAGCAAGTGGGGATCAGCCCCAGCATTTT. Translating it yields CASSGRTASGDQPQHF.

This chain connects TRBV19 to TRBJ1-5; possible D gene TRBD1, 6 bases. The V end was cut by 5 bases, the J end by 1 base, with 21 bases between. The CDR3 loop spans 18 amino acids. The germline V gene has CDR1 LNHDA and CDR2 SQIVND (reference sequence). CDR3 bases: TGTGCCAGTAGTCTCCGTGGGTCCGGCAGGGGAAGCAATCAGCCCCAGCATTTT. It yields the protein CASSLRGSGRGSNQPQHF.